This TCR beta chain was sequenced during a study of Tregs in tolerant kidney transplant recipients. Germline assignment: CDR1 SGHTA and CDR2 FQGTGA. The junction had 8 bases not matched to a gene; V was cut back by 5 bases and J by 0 bases. CDR3 size: 16 residues. Sequencing was performed with immunoSEQ multiplex PCR; in TCRdb, only in-frame clones are kept and a portion is missing. This listing includes thousands of clones. On this clone: With the read ending 3 residues before the CDR3 end, the germline J gene is used to fill in that end.

The nonmyeloablative bone marrow transplants came from related graft donors, with transient mixed chimerism. This sequence originates from a human patient who received a combined kidney and bone marrow transplant. Some T cells may trace back to the graft donor. This rearrangement joins TRBV7-3 to TRBJ2-3; TRBD1 matches at 7 bases. Specimen: CD8+ T cells from blood (PBMCs), collected 12 months after the transplant. CDR3 amino acids: CASSPRQGKSTDTQYF. CDR3 DNA (partial): TGTGCCAGCAGCCCCCGACAGGGAAAGAGCACAGATACG.